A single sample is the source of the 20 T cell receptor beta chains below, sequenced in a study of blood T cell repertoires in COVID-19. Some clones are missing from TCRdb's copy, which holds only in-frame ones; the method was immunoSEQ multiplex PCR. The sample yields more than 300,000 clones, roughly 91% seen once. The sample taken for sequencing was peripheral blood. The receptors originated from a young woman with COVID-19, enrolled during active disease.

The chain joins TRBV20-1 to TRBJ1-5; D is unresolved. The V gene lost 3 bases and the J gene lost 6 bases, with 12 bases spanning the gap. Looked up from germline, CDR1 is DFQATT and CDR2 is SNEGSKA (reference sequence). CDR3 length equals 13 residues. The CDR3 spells CSASDGLGQPQHF. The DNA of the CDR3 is TGCAGTGCTAGTGATGGTCTCGGTCAGCCCCAGCATTTT.

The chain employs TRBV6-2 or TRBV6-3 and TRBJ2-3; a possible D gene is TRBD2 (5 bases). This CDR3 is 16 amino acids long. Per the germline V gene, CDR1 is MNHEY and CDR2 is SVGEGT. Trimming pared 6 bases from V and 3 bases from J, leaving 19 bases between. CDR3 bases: TGTGCCAGCAGCCCTCTCTCGAGCGGACGAACAGATACGCAGTATTTT. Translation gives CASSPLSSGRTDTQYF.

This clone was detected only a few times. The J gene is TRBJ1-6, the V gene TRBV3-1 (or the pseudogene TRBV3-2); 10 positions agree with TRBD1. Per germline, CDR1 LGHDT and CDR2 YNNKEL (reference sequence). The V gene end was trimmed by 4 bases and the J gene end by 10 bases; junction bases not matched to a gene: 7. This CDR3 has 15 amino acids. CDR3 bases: TGTGCCAGCAGCCGAATTGACAGGGGGCGGTCACCCCTCCACTTT. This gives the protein CASSRIDRGRSPLHF.

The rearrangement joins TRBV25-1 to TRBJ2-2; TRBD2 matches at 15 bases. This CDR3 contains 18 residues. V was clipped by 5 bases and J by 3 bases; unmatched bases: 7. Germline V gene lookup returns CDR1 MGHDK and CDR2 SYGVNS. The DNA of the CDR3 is TGTGCCAGCAGTAGCGGGACTAGCGGGGGGACCTACACCGGGGAGCTGTTTTTT. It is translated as CASSSGTSGGTYTGELFF.

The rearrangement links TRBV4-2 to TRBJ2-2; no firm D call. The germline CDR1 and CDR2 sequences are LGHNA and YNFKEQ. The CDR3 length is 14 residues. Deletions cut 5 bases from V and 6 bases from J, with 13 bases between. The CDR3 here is CASSSYRSAGELFF. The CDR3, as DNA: TGTGCCAGCAGCTCCTATCGGTCGGCCGGGGAGCTGTTTTTT.

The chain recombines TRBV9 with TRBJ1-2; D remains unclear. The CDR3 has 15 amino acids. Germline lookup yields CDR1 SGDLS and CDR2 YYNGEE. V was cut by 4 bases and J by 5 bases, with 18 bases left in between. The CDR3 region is CASSLRVYGNYGYTF. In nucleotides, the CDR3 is TGTGCCAGCAGCCTGAGGGTTTACGGCAATTATGGCTACACCTTC.

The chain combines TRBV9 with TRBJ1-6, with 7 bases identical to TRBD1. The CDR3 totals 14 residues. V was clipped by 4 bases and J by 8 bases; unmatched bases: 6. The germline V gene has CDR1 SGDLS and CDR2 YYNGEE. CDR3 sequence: CASSQTGMHSPLHF. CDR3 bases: TGTGCCAGCAGCCAGACAGGGATGCATTCACCCCTCCACTTT.

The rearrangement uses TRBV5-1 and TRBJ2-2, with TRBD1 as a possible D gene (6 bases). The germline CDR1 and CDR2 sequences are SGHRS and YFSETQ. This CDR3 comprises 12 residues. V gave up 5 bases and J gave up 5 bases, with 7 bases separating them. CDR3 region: CASRQGTGELFF. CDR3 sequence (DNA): TGCGCCAGCAGACAGGGAACCGGGGAGCTGTTTTTT.

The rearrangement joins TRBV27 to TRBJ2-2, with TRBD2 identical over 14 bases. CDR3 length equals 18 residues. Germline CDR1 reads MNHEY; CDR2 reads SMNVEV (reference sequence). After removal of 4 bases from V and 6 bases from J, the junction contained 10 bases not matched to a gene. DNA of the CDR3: TGTGCCAGCAGTTACGAGGGACTAGCGGGGGCCGAGGCCGGGGAGCTGTTTTTT. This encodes CASSYEGLAGAEAGELFF.

The CDR3 protein is CATSISAGVTEAFF. CDR3 DNA: TGTGCCACCTCAATTTCTGCAGGGGTCACTGAAGCTTTCTTT. The chain employs TRBV7-2 and TRBJ1-1, with D possibly TRBD1 on 6 matching bases. Trimming removed 10 bases from V and 4 bases from J, with 19 bases in between. There are 14 residues in the CDR3. The germline CDR1 and CDR2 sequences are SGHTA and FQGNSA.

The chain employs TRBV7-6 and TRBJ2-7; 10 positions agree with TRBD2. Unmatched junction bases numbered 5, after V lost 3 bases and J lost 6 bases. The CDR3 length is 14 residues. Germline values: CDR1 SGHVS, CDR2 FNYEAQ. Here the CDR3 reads CASSFQRGGFEQYF. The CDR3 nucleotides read TGTGCCAGCAGCTTTCAGCGGGGGGGCTTCGAGCAGTACTTC.

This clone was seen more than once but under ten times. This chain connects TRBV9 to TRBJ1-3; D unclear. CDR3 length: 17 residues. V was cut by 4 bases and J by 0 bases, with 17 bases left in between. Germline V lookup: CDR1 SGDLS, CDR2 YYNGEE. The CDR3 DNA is TGTGCCAGCAGCTTGAGGGCCGTGGCCTCCTCTGGAAACACCATATATTTT. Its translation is CASSLRAVASSGNTIYF.

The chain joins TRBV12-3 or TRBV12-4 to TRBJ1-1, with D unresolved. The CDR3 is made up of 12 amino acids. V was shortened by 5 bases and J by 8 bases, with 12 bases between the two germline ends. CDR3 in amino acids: CASSMETPEAFF. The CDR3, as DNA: TGTGCCAGCAGTATGGAGACCCCCGAAGCTTTCTTT.

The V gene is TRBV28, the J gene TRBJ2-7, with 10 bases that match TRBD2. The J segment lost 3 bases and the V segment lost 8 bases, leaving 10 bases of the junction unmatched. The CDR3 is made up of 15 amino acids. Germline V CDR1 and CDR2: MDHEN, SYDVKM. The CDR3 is CASRPAGGLSYEQYV. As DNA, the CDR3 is TGTGCCAGCCGACCAGCGGGGGGGCTAAGCTACGAGCAGTACGTC.

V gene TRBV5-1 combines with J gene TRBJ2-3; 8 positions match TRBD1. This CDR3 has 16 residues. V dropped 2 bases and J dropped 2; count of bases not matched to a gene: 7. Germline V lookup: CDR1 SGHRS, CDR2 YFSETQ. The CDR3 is CASSLTGGRSTDTQYF. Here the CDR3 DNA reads TGCGCCAGCAGCTTAACAGGGGGACGGTCCACAGATACGCAGTATTTT. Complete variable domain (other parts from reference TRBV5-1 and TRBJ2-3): KAGVTQTPRYLIKTRGQQVTLSCSPISGHRSVSWYQQTPGQGLQFLFEYFSETQRNKGNFPGRFSGRQFSNSRSEMNVSTLELGDSALYLCASSLTGGRSTDTQYFGPGTRLTVL.

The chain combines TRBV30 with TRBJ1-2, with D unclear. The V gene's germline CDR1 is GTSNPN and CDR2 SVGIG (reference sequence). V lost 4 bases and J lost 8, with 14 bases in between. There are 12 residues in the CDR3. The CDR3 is CAWTAGLGGYTF. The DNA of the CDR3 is TGTGCCTGGACGGCGGGGTTAGGGGGCTACACCTTC.

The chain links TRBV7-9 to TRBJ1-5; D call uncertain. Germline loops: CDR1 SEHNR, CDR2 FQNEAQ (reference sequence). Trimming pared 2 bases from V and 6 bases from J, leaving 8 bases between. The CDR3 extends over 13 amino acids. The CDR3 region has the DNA TGTGCCAGCAGCTTAACGGGAGGTCAGCCCCAGCATTTT. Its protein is CASSLTGGQPQHF.

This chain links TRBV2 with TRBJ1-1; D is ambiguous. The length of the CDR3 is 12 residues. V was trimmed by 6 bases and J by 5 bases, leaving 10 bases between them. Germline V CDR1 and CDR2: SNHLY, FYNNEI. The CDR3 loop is CASSPVGTEAFF. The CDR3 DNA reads TGTGCCAGCAGCCCCGTCGGGACTGAAGCTTTCTTT.

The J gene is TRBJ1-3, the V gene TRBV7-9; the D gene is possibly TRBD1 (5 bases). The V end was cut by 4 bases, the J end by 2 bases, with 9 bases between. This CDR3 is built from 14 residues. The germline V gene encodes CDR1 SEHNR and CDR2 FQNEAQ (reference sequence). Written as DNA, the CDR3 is TGTGCCAGCAGCTCTGGGACTGCTGGAAACACCATATATTTT. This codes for CASSSGTAGNTIYF. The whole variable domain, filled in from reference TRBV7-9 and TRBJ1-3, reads DTGVSQNPRHKITKRGQNVTFRCDPISEHNRLYWYRQTLGQGPEFLTYFQNEAQLEKSRLLSDRFSAERPKGSFSTLEIQRTEQGDSAMYLCASSSGTAGNTIYFGEGSWLTVV.

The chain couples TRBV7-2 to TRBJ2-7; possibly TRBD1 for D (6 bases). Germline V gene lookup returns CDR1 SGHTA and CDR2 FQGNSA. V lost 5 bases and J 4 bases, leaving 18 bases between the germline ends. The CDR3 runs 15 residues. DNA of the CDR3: TGTGCCAGCAGCCGCGATGCCGGGACATCTTACGAGCAGTACTTC. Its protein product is CASSRDAGTSYEQYF.